This T cell receptor beta chain was retrieved from a study of blood T cell repertoires in COVID-19 (dated by TCRdb to about 2020). In terms of the full investigation: The collaborator samples originated in the United States, Italy and Spain and spanned the acute and convalescent phases of COVID-19. The repertoires were released in a freely available public database meant as a resource for research on the immune response to SARS-CoV-2. Deeply sampled blood TCRbeta repertoires from subjects exposed to, actively infected with, or recovered from COVID-19 were included in the dataset. The material from the prospective study consisted of cDNA or gDNA derived from T cells, B-cell-depleted T cells, or PBMCs. Sample metadata almost always included a de-identified subject ID, COVID-19 status, age in years and sex. Where available, HLA class I and class II types were taken from metadata supplied by the sample provider and were not determined by assay-based typing. Samples came from the ongoing ImmuneRACE study (first 160 participants) plus 1,254 subjects from 6 global collaborators. The paper's findings and limits, for the study overall: The quantity of clinical and demographic metadata differed by source and by participant and was supplied without curation.

Comments on this clone: Its antigen is unknown. No quality values exist for individual bases; no much larger clone is one base distant.

Participants in the prospective study were enrolled through a virtual design, were aged roughly 18 to 95 years, and lived in some 24 United States geographic areas. Cohort assignment in the prospective study relied on participant-reported clinical history from a screening survey and a study questionnaire. For ImmuneRACE Cohort 3, a participant was defined as recovered based on two consecutive negative NP/OP PCR tests, clearance by a healthcare professional, or resolution of symptoms. In the prospective study, mobile phlebotomists collected whole blood, serum and a nasopharyngeal or oropharyngeal swab from each participant. Over an approximately two-month period, participants in the prospective study had the option of providing additional blood draws and questionnaires. Before DNA extraction, blood samples from the prospective study were shipped at room temperature or frozen. Looking up the germline V gene yields CDR1 SGHTA and CDR2 FQGNSA. The cysteine opens and the phenylalanine closes a CDR3 of 15 amino acids. Only the CDR3 part of the read is kept: 45 bases, read in frame from the first base. V loses 6 bases at its end and J loses 2 bases; junction bases beyond the gene matches: 7.

The immunoSEQ Assay, a bias-controlled multiplex PCR, was used to amplify TCRbeta CDR3 regions from genomic DNA. The original pipeline was this. The number of nucleated cells in each sample was estimated by amplification of reference gene primers within the assay. To quantify the absolute abundance of each unique TCRbeta CDR3 rearrangement, sequence reads were collapsed and filtered. For each sample, productive Simpson clonality was calculated as the square root of Simpson's diversity index over productive rearrangements. TCRdb took over this immuneACCESS table, retaining in-frame rearrangements with V and J assigned. Such tables are incomplete; in checked studies, under half of the missing clones stem from an unresolved V gene, and the remainder is unexplained. For V, J and clone size, that table is used; D and trimming come from the DNA. For this sample there are 200,000 to 250,000 clones; 70% to 90% appear just once. About a tenth of the sample belongs to the ten largest clones.

The sequenced sample consisted of PBMCs or T cells enriched from blood (not recorded which). The chain is made from TRBV7-2 and TRBJ2-1; 7 central nucleotides agree with TRBD1. The TCR comes from a man aged 25-45 years who had recovered from COVID-19. In nucleotides, the sequence is TGTGCCAGCAGTTTCGACAGGGCGGCCTACAATGAGCAGTTCTTC. It translates as CASSFDRAAYNEQFF.